These T cell receptor beta chains were read from a single sample in a study of beta chain features in type 1 diabetes. TCRdb's table, derived via immunoSEQ multiplex PCR, lists solely in-frame clones and lacks some. The sample gives 300,000 to 400,000 clones, 8% of which show up once; roughly 0.44% is in the top ten. What was sequenced was central memory CD4+ T cells from blood. These receptor sequences come from a woman in her late teens or twenties in good health. CDR3s include the opening cysteine and the closing phenylalanine or tryptophan. A D gene is named only where the DNA matches it firmly. A row's size may be missing; if present it is once, few, many or a size class.

>few|TRBJ2-6|TRBV7-2|.
TGTGCCAGCAGCTCGGGCGGAACTGGGGCCAACGTCCTGACTTTC
CASSSGGTGANVLTF
>.|TRBJ2-7|TRBV4-3|TRBD2
TGCGCCAGCAGCCAAGAGCTAGCGGACGCCTACGAGCAGTACTTC
CASSQELADAYEQYF
>few|TRBJ2-2|TRBV4-3|.
TGCGCCAGCAGCCAAGGGAACAGGGCCTCCACCGGGGAGCTGTTTTTT
CASSQGNRASTGELFF
>.|TRBJ2-6|TRBV4-1|TRBD1
TGCGCCAGCAGCCAAGAAGGGGGCTTGTCTGGGGCCAACGTCCTGACTTTC
CASSQEGGLSGANVLTF
>.|TRBJ1-4|TRBV18|.
TGTGCCAGCTCACCACCAACGAATGAAAAACTGTTTTTT
CASSPPTNEKLFF
>many|TRBJ2-3|TRBV7-2|.
TGTGCCAGCAGCCTCAGGGGGGGGGCCACAGATACGCAGTATTTT
CASSLRGGATDTQYF
>.|TRBJ1-3|TRBV4-2|TRBD1
TGTGCCAGCAGCCAACCCGACAGGGGTCAACTCTCTGGAAACACCATATATTTT
CASSQPDRGQLSGNTIYF
>few|TRBJ2-1|TRBV10-3|.
TGTGCCATCAGTGATGCAGGTACCGGTGAGCAGTTCTTC
CAISDAGTGEQFF
>few|TRBJ2-1|TRBV29-1|TRBD2
TGCAGCGTTATTTTCCTAGCGGGCAAGGGGACCTACAATGAGCAGTTCTTC
CSVIFLAGKGTYNEQFF
>few|TRBJ2-1|TRBV28|.
TGTGCCAGCAGTTTACGGGAGACGGTCTACAATGAGCAGTTCTTC
CASSLRETVYNEQFF
>few|TRBJ2-5|TRBV28|TRBD2
TGTGCCAGCAGCCGGGGCGGTAGCGGGAGAGGGGAGACCCAGTACTTC
CASSRGGSGRGETQYF
>few|TRBJ2-1|TRBV20-1|.
TGCAGTGTGGGAATCAATGAGCAGTTCTTC
CSVGINEQFF
>few|TRBJ1-6|TRBV10-3|.
TGTGCCATCACCCCCGGCCCTGGGAGCTCACCCCTCCACTTT
CAITPGPGSSPLHF
>few|TRBJ2-6|TRBV9|.
TGTGCCAGCAGCGTAGCCCCCTCTGGGGCCAACGTCCTGACTTTC
CASSVAPSGANVLTF
>few|TRBJ1-4|TRBV4-2|.
TGTGCCAGCAGCCAAGATAGGACAGCTAATGAAAAACTGTTTTTT
CASSQDRTANEKLFF
>few|TRBJ2-7|TRBV7-8|.
TGTGCCAGCAGCTTAGCGGGGGCGACAGCAAGCTCCTACGAGCAGTACTTC
CASSLAGATASSYEQYF
>few|TRBJ1-1|TRBV28|.
TGTGCCAGCAGTCCGATCTCGTTTGAGGGAGGAACTGAAGCTTTCTTT
CASSPISFEGGTEAFF
>few|TRBJ1-2|TRBV28|TRBD1
TGTGCCAGCAGGGCGACAGGGACTATACATTTCTACACCTTC
CASRATGTIHFYTF
>few|TRBJ2-6|TRBV5-6|.
TGTGCCAGCAGCTTGGGGGCCCACTCTGGGGCCAACGTCCTGACTTTC
CASSLGAHSGANVLTF
>few|TRBJ2-3|TRBV11-2|.
TGTGCCAGCAGCTTAGGTCGCGCTACAGATACGCAGTATTTT
CASSLGRATDTQYF
>.|TRBJ2-1|TRBV6-6|.
TGTGCCAGCAGTTACTCAAAGAGGGGCGATGAGCAGTTCTTC
CASSYSKRGDEQFF
>.|TRBJ2-3|TRBV29-1|.
TGCAGCGTCTCGACCCCGGGGGATACGCAGTATTTT
CSVSTPGDTQYF
>.|TRBJ2-1|TRBV5-6|TRBD1
TGTGCCAGCAGCTCGGACGGACAGGGCGGGAATGAGCAGTTCTTC
CASSSDGQGGNEQFF
>few|TRBJ2-7|TRBV7-2|TRBD2
TGTGCCAGCAGCTTAGTTGGGACTAGTCAGTACGAGCAGTACTTC
CASSLVGTSQYEQYF
>.|TRBJ1-2|TRBV6-5|.
TGTGCCAGCAGGCCGGGGAACTGGAGAAACTATGGCTACACCTTC
CASRPGNWRNYGYTF
>many|TRBJ2-1|TRBV5-1|.
TGCGCCAGCAGCAACTATCCTACGATCGATGAGCAGTTCTTC
CASSNYPTIDEQFF
>few|TRBJ2-7|TRBV7-2|TRBD2
TGTGCCAGCAGCCGTAGCGGGATCTACGAGCAGTACTTC
CASSRSGIYEQYF
>.|TRBJ2-5|TRBV14|.
TGTGCCAGCAGCCAGAGGGCCCCCGAGACCCAGTACTTC
CASSQRAPETQYF
>once|TRBJ2-7|TRBV2|.
TGTGCCAGCAGTGATCCCATCTCCTACGAGCAGTACTTC
CASSDPISYEQYF
>.|TRBJ2-3|TRBV28|TRBD1
TGTGCCGGACAGGGACGGGATACGCAGTATTTT
CAGQGRDTQYF
>few|TRBJ2-2|TRBV7-3|.
TGTGCCAGCAGCATCCAATCCGGGGAGCTGTTTTTT
CASSIQSGELFF
>many|TRBJ2-7|TRBV28|.
TGTGCCAGCAGTTCCGCACAGGGATCCGAGCAGTACTTC
CASSSAQGSEQYF
>few|TRBJ2-7|TRBV7-2|.
TGTGCCAGCAGCCAAACAGGAAGCTCCTACGAGCAGTACTTC
CASSQTGSSYEQYF
>few|TRBJ2-7|TRBV18|TRBD1
TGTGCCAGCTCACCCGCTCAGGGGGCGCGGGACGAGCAGTACTTC
CASSPAQGARDEQYF
>few|TRBJ1-4|TRBV6-5|TRBD1
TGTGCCAGCAGTTCTGACAGGGAGGGCGAAAAACTGTTTTTT
CASSSDREGEKLFF
>.|TRBJ1-4|TRBV2|TRBD1
TGTGCCAGCAGTTATCGACAGGGTAATGAAAAACTGTTTTTT
CASSYRQGNEKLFF
>many|TRBJ2-3|TRBV5-1|.
TGCGCCAGCAGCTTGGCCGCGCCTCAAGCAGATACGCAGTATTTT
CASSLAAPQADTQYF
>.|TRBJ2-1|TRBV6-1|TRBD2
TGTGCCAGCAGTCGGACGGTTCTAGCGGAATCCTTCTTC
CASSRTVLAESFF
>.|TRBJ1-1|TRBV2|.
TGTGCCAGCAGCCGTGAAGGGAACACTGAAGCTTTCTTT
CASSREGNTEAFF
>few|TRBJ2-1|TRBV5-4|.
TGTGCCGTCGGGACTCCGACAACCAATGAGCAGTTCTTC
CAVGTPTTNEQFF
>.|TRBJ1-4|TRBV19|.
TGTGCCAGTAGTAACAACGGCGCGGGAAAACTGTTTTTT
CASSNNGAGKLFF
>few|TRBJ2-1|TRBV5-1|.
TGCGCCAGCAGCTTGTTGAGTGGAGGGGGCTACAATGAGCAGTTCTTC
CASSLLSGGGYNEQFF
>few|TRBJ1-3|TRBV5-1|.
TGCGCCAGCAGCCCAGACCCGAGGGACAAGGAAAGCTCTGGAAACACCATATATTTT
CASSPDPRDKESSGNTIYF
>.|TRBJ2-3|TRBV12-2|.
TGTGCAAGTCGCTCGACTAGCGGGAGTGCTCCTAGCAGCACAGATACGCAGTATTTT
CASRSTSGSAPSSTDTQYF
>.|TRBJ2-2|TRBV5-1|TRBD2
TGCGCCAGCAGCTTGACTAGCGGGAGCAATACCGGGGAGCTGTTTTTT
CASSLTSGSNTGELFF